A selection of T cell receptor beta chains follows, all from one sample in a study of blood T cell repertoires in COVID-19. Profiled with immunoSEQ multiplex PCR; TCRdb holds only in-frame clones, not every one. This sample has hundreds of thousands of clones, with approximately 86% found just once. Material for sequencing was peripheral blood. The receptors were gathered from a woman aged 55-75 years with COVID-19, enrolled during active disease. The CDR3 runs from the conserved cysteine through the conserved F or W. Fields, in order: CDR3 protein, CDR3 DNA, clone size, J gene, D gene, V gene. D genes are given only for firm matches. Size is stated for part of the rows, as once, few or many counts, or as a class when the clone is expanded.

CDR3: CASSPRSGDAGETQYF
DNA: TGCGCCAGCAGCCCACGAAGCGGGGACGCAGGGGAGACCCAGTACTTC
size: -
J: TRBJ2-5
D: TRBD2
V: TRBV5-1

CDR3: CASSIATGNYGYTF
DNA: TGTGCCAGTAGTATAGCGACAGGGAACTATGGCTACACCTTC
size: once
J: TRBJ1-2
D: TRBD1
V: TRBV19

CDR3: CASSEGSYEQYF
DNA: TGCGCCAGCAGTGAGGGGAGCTACGAGCAGTACTTC
size: -
J: TRBJ2-7
D: -
V: TRBV10-2

CDR3: CASSGVATNEKLFF
DNA: TGCGCCAGCAGCGGAGTCGCAACTAATGAAAAACTGTTTTTT
size: -
J: TRBJ1-4
D: -
V: TRBV5-1

CDR3: CASSETTGDGSPLHF
DNA: TGTGCCAGCAGTGAAACGACAGGGGACGGTTCACCCCTCCACTTT
size: -
J: TRBJ1-6
D: TRBD1
V: TRBV2

CDR3: CASSPTGPGSPLHF
DNA: TGTGCCAGCAGCCCGACAGGTCCGGGTTCACCCCTCCACTTT
size: -
J: TRBJ1-6
D: -
V: TRBV11-3

CDR3: CAWSPTQAYRRSNYGYTF
DNA: TGTGCCTGGAGTCCTACTCAGGCCTACAGGAGATCTAACTATGGCTACACCTTC
size: -
J: TRBJ1-2
D: -
V: TRBV30

CDR3: CASRMTGEYGYTF
DNA: TGTGCCAGCAGGATGACGGGGGAATATGGCTACACCTTC
size: once
J: TRBJ1-2
D: -
V: TRBV5-6

CDR3: CASSGRDDSNQPQHF
DNA: TGTGCCAGCAGCGGACGGGATGATAGCAATCAGCCCCAGCATTTT
size: -
J: TRBJ1-5
D: -
V: TRBV9

CDR3: CASSYPSGGSLRETQYF
DNA: TGTGCCAGCAGTTACCCTAGCGGGGGGTCATTGAGGGAGACCCAGTACTTC
size: once
J: TRBJ2-5
D: TRBD2
V: TRBV6-2/TRBV6-3

CDR3: CASSGQAGTYGYTF
DNA: TGTGCCAGCAGTGGACAGGCTGGTACCTATGGCTACACCTTC
size: -
J: TRBJ1-2
D: -
V: TRBV2

CDR3: CSVNRDYRTDTQYF
DNA: TGCAGCGTTAACCGGGACTACCGCACAGATACGCAGTATTTT
size: -
J: TRBJ2-3
D: TRBD2
V: TRBV29-1

CDR3: CATSRGEDGWQTQYF
DNA: TGTGCCACCAGCAGAGGGGAGGACGGTTGGCAGACCCAGTACTTC
size: -
J: TRBJ2-5
D: -
V: TRBV15

CDR3: CASTGGRRGEQYF
DNA: TGTGCCAGCACTGGGGGCAGGAGAGGCGAGCAGTACTTC
size: -
J: TRBJ2-7
D: -
V: TRBV6-5

CDR3: CASSGQGTSSYNEQFF
DNA: TGTGCCAGCAGCGGACAGGGTACGAGCTCCTACAATGAGCAGTTCTTC
size: -
J: TRBJ2-1
D: TRBD1
V: TRBV7-3

CDR3: CASSPLAGGQVGTQYF
DNA: TGTGCCAGCAGCCCACTTGCGGGGGGGCAGGTGGGTACGCAGTATTTT
size: -
J: TRBJ2-3
D: TRBD2
V: TRBV7-2

CDR3: CASSMAGGAEAFF
DNA: TGTGCCAGTAGTATGGCGGGAGGGGCTGAAGCTTTCTTT
size: -
J: TRBJ1-1
D: -
V: TRBV19

CDR3: CASSVAGSYNEQFF
DNA: TGTGCCAGCAGCGTTGCGGGGAGCTACAATGAGCAGTTCTTC
size: -
J: TRBJ2-1
D: -
V: TRBV9

CDR3: CASSLAAWAAGEQYF
DNA: TGTGCCAGCAGCTTAGCGGCGTGGGCGGCGGGCGAGCAGTACTTC
size: -
J: TRBJ2-7
D: -
V: TRBV7-2

CDR3: CASSQELAGGPRETQYF
DNA: TGTGCCAGCAGCCAAGAACTAGCGGGGGGGCCCCGAGAGACCCAGTACTTC
size: -
J: TRBJ2-5
D: TRBD2
V: TRBV3-1/TRBV3-2

CDR3: CASSLSAGPSYNEQFF
DNA: TGCGCCAGCAGCCTTTCGGCGGGTCCCTCCTACAATGAGCAGTTCTTC
size: once
J: TRBJ2-1
D: -
V: TRBV10-1

CDR3: CAIRTGTGDEKLFF
DNA: TGTGCCATCAGGACCGGGACAGGGGACGAAAAACTGTTTTTT
size: -
J: TRBJ1-4
D: TRBD1
V: TRBV10-3

CDR3: CATAPGGPSDTQYF
DNA: TGTGCCACAGCCCCAGGGGGGCCGTCAGATACGCAGTATTTT
size: -
J: TRBJ2-3
D: -
V: TRBV9

CDR3: CASRSGGWEQFF
DNA: TGTGCCAGCAGATCAGGGGGCTGGGAGCAGTTCTTC
size: -
J: TRBJ2-1
D: TRBD1
V: TRBV6-5

CDR3: CASSFSGESSYNEQFF
DNA: TGCGCCAGCAGCTTCTCAGGGGAGAGCTCCTACAATGAGCAGTTCTTC
size: -
J: TRBJ2-1
D: -
V: TRBV5-1

CDR3: CASSQDLRTSDNTGELFF
DNA: TGCGCCAGCAGCCAAGATCTCCGGACTAGCGATAACACCGGGGAGCTGTTTTTT
size: -
J: TRBJ2-2
D: TRBD2
V: TRBV4-1

CDR3: CASSQAGLAGGRGEQYF
DNA: TGTGCCAGCAGCCAGGCCGGCTTAGCGGGGGGCCGTGGCGAGCAGTACTTC
size: -
J: TRBJ2-7
D: TRBD2
V: TRBV7-9

CDR3: CASSFFRQPQHF
DNA: TGTGCCAGCAGTTTTTTCAGACAGCCCCAGCATTTT
size: -
J: TRBJ1-5
D: -
V: TRBV12-3/TRBV12-4

CDR3: CATNGPGGNTGELFF
DNA: TGTGCCACCAACGGACCGGGGGGGAACACCGGGGAGCTGTTTTTT
size: -
J: TRBJ2-2
D: TRBD2
V: TRBV7-7

CDR3: CASSQSGARSYF
DNA: TGTGCCAGCAGCCAATCAGGCGCCAGGTCGTACTTC
size: -
J: TRBJ2-4
D: -
V: TRBV2

CDR3: CASSPSSGEGQYF
DNA: TGTGCCAGCAGCCCCTCGAGCGGGGAGGGGCAGTACTTC
size: -
J: TRBJ2-7
D: TRBD2
V: TRBV11-3

CDR3: CASSFLRDEQFF
DNA: TGTGCCAGCAGCTTCTTGCGGGATGAGCAGTTCTTC
size: -
J: TRBJ2-1
D: -
V: TRBV5-4

CDR3: CASSPHDGGANTEAFF
DNA: TGTGCCAGCAGCCCCCATGACGGGGGGGCTAACACTGAAGCTTTCTTT
size: -
J: TRBJ1-1
D: -
V: TRBV11-3

CDR3: CSASGLAAGPDTQYF
DNA: TGCAGTGCGAGTGGACTAGCGGCGGGACCAGATACGCAGTATTTT
size: -
J: TRBJ2-3
D: TRBD2
V: TRBV20-1

CDR3: CASSGGLQFNQPQHF
DNA: TGTGCCAGCAGCGGAGGGCTACAGTTCAATCAGCCCCAGCATTTT
size: -
J: TRBJ1-5
D: -
V: TRBV2

CDR3: CASSLQGLNTEAFF
DNA: TGTGCCAGCAGTTTACAGGGGCTGAACACTGAAGCTTTCTTT
size: once
J: TRBJ1-1
D: -
V: TRBV27

CDR3: CASSQDSGLAPGTDTQYF
DNA: TGTGCCAGCAGCCAAGATTCAGGACTAGCCCCCGGCACAGATACGCAGTATTTT
size: -
J: TRBJ2-3
D: TRBD2
V: TRBV4-2

CDR3: CATSREQVGEQYF
DNA: TGTGCCACCAGCAGAGAACAGGTTGGCGAGCAGTACTTC
size: -
J: TRBJ2-7
D: -
V: TRBV15

CDR3: CSASSGQGDEQYF
DNA: TGCAGTGCTAGTTCGGGACAGGGCGACGAGCAGTACTTC
size: -
J: TRBJ2-7
D: TRBD1
V: TRBV20-1

CDR3: CSVNRGGETQYF
DNA: TGCAGCGTCAACAGGGGAGGAGAGACCCAGTACTTC
size: -
J: TRBJ2-5
D: -
V: TRBV29-1

CDR3: CAIRQGTSGTLTGELFF
DNA: TGTGCCATCAGGCAAGGGACTAGCGGAACCCTCACCGGGGAGCTGTTTTTT
size: -
J: TRBJ2-2
D: TRBD2
V: TRBV10-3

CDR3: CASSQEEEGSYEQYF
DNA: TGCGCCAGCAGCCAAGAAGAGGAGGGATCCTACGAGCAGTACTTC
size: -
J: TRBJ2-7
D: -
V: TRBV4-3

CDR3: CATSRDLNRGSSPLHF
DNA: TGTGCCACCAGCAGAGATCTCAACAGGGGATCTTCACCCCTCCACTTT
size: once
J: TRBJ1-6
D: TRBD1
V: TRBV15

CDR3: CASSPDLGDSEAFF
DNA: TGTGCCAGCTCACCAGATTTAGGGGACAGTGAAGCTTTCTTT
size: -
J: TRBJ1-1
D: TRBD1
V: TRBV18

CDR3: CATSRIQGNTIYF
DNA: TGTGCCACCAGCAGAATCCAAGGAAACACCATATATTTT
size: -
J: TRBJ1-3
D: -
V: TRBV15

CDR3: CASSPRTGWGVDEQFF
DNA: TGTGCCAGCAGCCCTCGGACAGGGTGGGGGGTTGATGAGCAGTTCTTC
size: -
J: TRBJ2-1
D: TRBD1
V: TRBV11-3

CDR3: CASSVMGHPYEQYF
DNA: TGCGCCAGCAGTGTAATGGGCCATCCCTACGAGCAGTACTTC
size: -
J: TRBJ2-7
D: -
V: TRBV5-1

CDR3: CASSILAGGWAGELFF
DNA: TGTGCCAGTAGCATACTAGCGGGGGGTTGGGCCGGGGAGCTGTTTTTT
size: -
J: TRBJ2-2
D: TRBD2
V: TRBV19

CDR3: CASSRGPPDTQYF
DNA: TGTGCCAGCAGCCGCGGTCCCCCAGATACGCAGTATTTT
size: -
J: TRBJ2-3
D: -
V: TRBV5-4

CDR3: CAISESDHGRDQPQHF
DNA: TGTGCCATCAGTGAGTCGGACCACGGGAGGGATCAGCCCCAGCATTTT
size: -
J: TRBJ1-5
D: -
V: TRBV10-3

CDR3: CASSLNLGGEQFF
DNA: TGTGCCAGCAGCTTAAACCTCGGGGGTGAGCAGTTCTTC
size: -
J: TRBJ2-1
D: -
V: TRBV7-9

CDR3: CASSASGTSGQETQYF
DNA: TGTGCCAGCAGCGCGTCCGGGACTAGCGGTCAAGAGACCCAGTACTTC
size: once
J: TRBJ2-5
D: TRBD2
V: TRBV5-6

CDR3: CASSSRTSGPSYEQYF
DNA: TGTGCCAGCAGTTCCCGGACTAGCGGGCCCTCCTACGAGCAGTACTTC
size: once
J: TRBJ2-7
D: TRBD2
V: TRBV27

CDR3: CASRRDSNSPLHF
DNA: TGCGCCAGCAGACGTGACTCTAATTCACCCCTCCACTTT
size: once
J: TRBJ1-6
D: -
V: TRBV5-1

CDR3: CASSGVRTTATTNEKLFF
DNA: TGTGCCAGCAGTGGAGTGAGAACGACAGCAACAACTAATGAAAAACTGTTTTTT
size: once
J: TRBJ1-4
D: -
V: TRBV2